This T cell receptor (beta chain) comes out of a study of regulatory T cells in long-lasting Graves disease. This clonotype has more than one count but fewer than ten. In building TCR beta libraries, iRepertoire HTBI primers were used together with Arm-PCR of CDR3 regions. TCRdb ran MiXCR on the multiplex PCR reads and lists one entry per CDR3 protein. The sample includes about 470,000 distinct CDR3 sequences, around 20% of them seen just once. Germline V CDR1 and CDR2: SGHRS, YFSETQ. The junction had 13 bases not matched to a gene; V was cut back by 4 bases and J by 0 bases. The CDR3 loop spans 17 amino acids. Time point of the sample: persistent/refractory GD, antithyroid drugs over 5 years with positive TRAb. Generation of the TCR library employed RNA extracted from PBMCs.

This specimen consisted of peripheral blood mononuclear cells (PBMCs), obtained when the disease was refractory, from a patient treated with antithyroid drugs. The chain has TRBV5-1 and TRBJ2-7; 7 bases match TRBD2. This sequence originates from a female donor with Graves disease. CDR3 in amino acids: CASSRMVGGSGSYEQYF. The CDR3 nucleotides read TGCGCCAGCAGCCGGATGGTTGGCGGGAGCGGCTCCTACGAGCAGTACTTC.